These 5 T cell receptor beta chains share one sample of origin, sequenced in a study of cytomegalovirus exposure and HLA in healthy donors. Sequenced by immunoSEQ multiplex PCR; TCRdb stores in-frame clones only, minus some. Among under 250,000 clones listed, roughly three quarters were seen once. The sequenced sample consisted of PBMCs. These receptors all stem from a woman aged 25 to 39 in good health and CMV-seronegative.

The V call is TRBV6-5, the J call TRBJ2-7; 7 positions match TRBD2. The CDR3 totals 15 residues. CDR1 and CDR2 from the germline V gene are MNHEY and SVGAGI. J gave up 5 bases and V 7 bases, and 14 bases lay outside the gene matches. The CDR3 region has the DNA TGTGCCAGCACCTCCCAATCGGGGGGAGCCCACGAGCAGTACTTC. Its translation is CASTSQSGGAHEQYF.

The chain joins TRBV10-2 to TRBJ2-6; TRBD1 is a possible D gene (7 bases). With 6 bases removed from V and 7 bases from J, the gap between germline ends came to 16 bases. The CDR3 contains 15 residues. The germline V gene has CDR1 WSHSY and CDR2 SAAADI. CDR3 sequence: CASRSPGGGANVLTF. CDR3 DNA: TGCGCCAGCAGGAGTCCAGGGGGAGGTGCCAACGTCCTGACTTTC.

As DNA, the CDR3 is TGTGCCAGCAGTTTACGCTTGGAGGGGACTAGCTCCTACGAGCAGTACTTC. Protein product: CASSLRLEGTSSYEQYF. The chain recombines TRBV27 with TRBJ2-7; 8 nucleotides match TRBD2. V was pared by 2 bases and J by 0 bases, with 9 bases of the junction left unmatched. Looked up from germline, CDR1 is MNHEY and CDR2 is SMNVEV (reference sequence). The CDR3 contains 17 residues.

The chain couples TRBV5-4 to TRBJ2-1; D is perhaps TRBD2 (5 bases). The CDR3 loop spans 16 amino acids. The V gene lost 5 bases and the J gene lost 9 bases, with 24 bases spanning the gap. The germline V gene encodes CDR1 SGHNT and CDR2 YYREEE (reference sequence). The CDR3 protein is CASRSGVEAGLGEQFF. The CDR3 DNA follows: TGTGCCAGCAGGTCCGGGGTAGAGGCCGGGCTTGGTGAGCAGTTCTTC.

This chain connects TRBV5-1 to TRBJ1-6; 7 bases are a match to TRBD1. The V gene end was trimmed by 2 bases and the J gene end by 5 bases; junction bases not matched to a gene: 1. Germline V lookup: CDR1 SGHRS, CDR2 YFSETQ. This CDR3 comprises 14 residues. CDR3 coding DNA: TGCGCCAGCAGCTTTACAGGGGATAATTCACCCCTCCACTTT. Its translation: CASSFTGDNSPLHF.